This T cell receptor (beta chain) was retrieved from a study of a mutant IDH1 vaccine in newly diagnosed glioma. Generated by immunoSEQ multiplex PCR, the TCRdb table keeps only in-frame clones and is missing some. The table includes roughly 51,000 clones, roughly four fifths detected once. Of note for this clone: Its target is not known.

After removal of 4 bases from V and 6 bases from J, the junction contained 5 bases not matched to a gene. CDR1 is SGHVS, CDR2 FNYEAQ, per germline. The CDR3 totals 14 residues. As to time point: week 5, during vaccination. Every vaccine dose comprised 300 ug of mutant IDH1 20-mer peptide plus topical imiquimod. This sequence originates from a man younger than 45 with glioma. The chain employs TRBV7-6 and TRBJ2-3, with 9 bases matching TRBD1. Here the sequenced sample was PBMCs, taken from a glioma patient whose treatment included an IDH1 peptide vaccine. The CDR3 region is CASSWRTGEDTQYF. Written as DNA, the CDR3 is TGTGCCAGCAGCTGGCGGACAGGGGAGGATACGCAGTATTTT.